The sequence of this TCR beta chain was determined in a study of T cells after yellow fever vaccination. There are a few counts of this clonotype. Compared with germline, one end of the junction differs, possibly owing to a read error. One entry per CDR3 protein results from TCRdb running MiXCR on the 5' RACE reads. In the table there are around 500,000 distinct CDR3 sequences, about a fifth of which are singletons. In germline, CDR1 is LGHNA, CDR2 YSLEER. This CDR3 has 14 residues. The TCR sequence derives from a man aged 18 to 29 who received the YFV17D yellow fever vaccine. This sample comprised PBMCs, obtained roughly 23 days after the first yellow fever vaccination. This chain links TRBV4-3 with TRBJ1-2; D is ambiguous. This CDR3 reads CASSQVETKGPPAF. DNA for the CDR3: TGCGCCAGCAGCCAAGTGGAGACAAAAGGTCCCCCGGCCTTC.